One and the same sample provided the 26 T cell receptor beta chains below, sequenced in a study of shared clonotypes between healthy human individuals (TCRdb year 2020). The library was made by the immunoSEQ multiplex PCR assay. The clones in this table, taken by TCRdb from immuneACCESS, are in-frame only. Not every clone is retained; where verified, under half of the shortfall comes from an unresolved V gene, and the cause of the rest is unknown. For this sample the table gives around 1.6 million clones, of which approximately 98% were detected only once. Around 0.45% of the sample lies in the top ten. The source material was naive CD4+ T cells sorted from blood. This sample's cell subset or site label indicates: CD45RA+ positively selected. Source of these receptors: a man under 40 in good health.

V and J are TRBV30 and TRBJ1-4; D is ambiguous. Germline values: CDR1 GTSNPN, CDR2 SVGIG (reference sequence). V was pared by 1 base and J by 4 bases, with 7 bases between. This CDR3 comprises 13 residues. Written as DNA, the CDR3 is TGTGCCTGGAGTGCCGACCGTAATGAAAAACTGTTTTTT. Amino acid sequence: CAWSADRNEKLFF.

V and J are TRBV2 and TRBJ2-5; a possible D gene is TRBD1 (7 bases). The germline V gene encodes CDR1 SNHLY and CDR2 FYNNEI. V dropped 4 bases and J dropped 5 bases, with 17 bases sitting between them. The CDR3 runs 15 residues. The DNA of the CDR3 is TGTGCCAGCAGTGGTCCGGAGGGGGCCTTGGAGACCCAGTACTTC. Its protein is CASSGPEGALETQYF. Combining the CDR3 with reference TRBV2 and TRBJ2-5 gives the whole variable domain EPEVTQTPSHQVTQMGQEVILRCVPISNHLYFYWYRQILGQKVEFLVSFYNNEISEKSEIFDDQFSVERPDGSNFTLKIRSTKLEDSAMYFCASSGPEGALETQYFGPGTRLLVL.

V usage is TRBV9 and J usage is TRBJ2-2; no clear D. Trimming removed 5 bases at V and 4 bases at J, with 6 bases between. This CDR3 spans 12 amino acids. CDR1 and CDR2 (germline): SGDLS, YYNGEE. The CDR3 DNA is TGTGCCAGCAGTACAAGCACCGGGGAGCTGTTTTTT. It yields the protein CASSTSTGELFF.

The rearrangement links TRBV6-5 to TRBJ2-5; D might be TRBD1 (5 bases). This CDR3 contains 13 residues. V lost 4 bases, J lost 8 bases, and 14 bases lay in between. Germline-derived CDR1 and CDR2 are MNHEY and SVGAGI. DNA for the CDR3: TGTGCCAGCAGTTTAAGAGGTGACAGTACCCAGTACTTC. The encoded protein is CASSLRGDSTQYF.

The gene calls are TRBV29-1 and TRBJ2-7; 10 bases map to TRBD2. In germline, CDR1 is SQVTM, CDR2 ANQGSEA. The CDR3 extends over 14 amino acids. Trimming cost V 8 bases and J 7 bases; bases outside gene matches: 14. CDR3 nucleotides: TGCAGCACACGGACTAGCGGAGGGGGCGGGGAGCAGTACTTC. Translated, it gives CSTRTSGGGGEQYF.

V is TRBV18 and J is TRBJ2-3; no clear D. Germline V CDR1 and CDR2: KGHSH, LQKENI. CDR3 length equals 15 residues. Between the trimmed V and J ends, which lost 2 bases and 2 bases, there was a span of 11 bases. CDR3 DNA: TGTGCCAGCTCACCAGAAAGCCAGTACACAGATACGCAGTATTTT. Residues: CASSPESQYTDTQYF.

CDR3 region: CASSLVAQYNEQFF. CDR3 coding DNA: TGTGCCAGCAGCTTGGTAGCCCAGTACAATGAGCAGTTCTTC. V is TRBV5-4 and J is TRBJ2-1; no reliable D call. Between the trimmed V and J ends, which lost 0 bases and 4 bases, there was a span of 8 bases. The germline gives CDR1 SGHNT, CDR2 YYREEE (reference sequence). The CDR3 contains 14 residues. The full variable domain, completed using reference TRBV5-4 and TRBJ2-1, is ETGVTQSPTHLIKTRGQQVTLRCSSQSGHNTVSWYQQALGQGPQFIFQYYREEENGRGNFPPRFSGLQFPNYSSELNVNALELDDSALYLCASSLVAQYNEQFFGPGTRLTVL.

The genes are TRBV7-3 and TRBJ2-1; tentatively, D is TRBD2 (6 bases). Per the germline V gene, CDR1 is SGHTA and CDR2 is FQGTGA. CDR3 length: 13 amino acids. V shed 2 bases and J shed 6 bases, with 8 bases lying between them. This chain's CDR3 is CASSLETSNEQFF. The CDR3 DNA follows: TGTGCCAGCAGCTTAGAGACTAGCAATGAGCAGTTCTTC.

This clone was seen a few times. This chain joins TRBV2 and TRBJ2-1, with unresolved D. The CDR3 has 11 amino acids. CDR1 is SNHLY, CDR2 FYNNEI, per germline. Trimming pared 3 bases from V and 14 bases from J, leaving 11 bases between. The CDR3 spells CASSDLDSKFF. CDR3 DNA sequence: TGTGCCAGCAGTGACCTCGACTCGAAGTTCTTC. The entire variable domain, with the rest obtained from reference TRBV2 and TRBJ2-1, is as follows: EPEVTQTPSHQVTQMGQEVILRCVPISNHLYFYWYRQILGQKVEFLVSFYNNEISEKSEIFDDQFSVERPDGSNFTLKIRSTKLEDSAMYFCASSDLDSKFFGPGTRLTVL.

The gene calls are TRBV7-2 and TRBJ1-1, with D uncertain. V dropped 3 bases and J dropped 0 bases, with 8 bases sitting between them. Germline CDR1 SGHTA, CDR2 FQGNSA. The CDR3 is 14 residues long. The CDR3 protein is CASSFGWVNTEAFF. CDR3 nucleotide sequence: TGTGCCAGCAGCTTTGGCTGGGTGAACACTGAAGCTTTCTTT.

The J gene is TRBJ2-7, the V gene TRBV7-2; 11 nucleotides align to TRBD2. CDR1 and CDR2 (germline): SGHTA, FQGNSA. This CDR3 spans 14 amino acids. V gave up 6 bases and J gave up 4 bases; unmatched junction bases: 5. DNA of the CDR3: TGTGCCAGCAGGTCGACTAGCGGGACATACGAGCAGTACTTC. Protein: CASRSTSGTYEQYF.

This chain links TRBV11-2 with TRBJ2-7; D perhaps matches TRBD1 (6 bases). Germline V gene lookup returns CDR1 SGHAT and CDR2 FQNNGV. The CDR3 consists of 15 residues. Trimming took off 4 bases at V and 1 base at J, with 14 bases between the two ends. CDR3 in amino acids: CASSYPGQASYEQYF. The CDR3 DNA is TGTGCCAGCAGCTACCCGGGACAAGCTTCCTACGAGCAGTACTTC.

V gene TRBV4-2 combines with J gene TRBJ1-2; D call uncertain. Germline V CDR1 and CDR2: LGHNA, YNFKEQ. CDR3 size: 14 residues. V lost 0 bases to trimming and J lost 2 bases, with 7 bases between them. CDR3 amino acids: CASSQETENYGYTF. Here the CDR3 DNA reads TGTGCCAGCAGCCAAGAAACCGAAAACTATGGCTACACCTTC.

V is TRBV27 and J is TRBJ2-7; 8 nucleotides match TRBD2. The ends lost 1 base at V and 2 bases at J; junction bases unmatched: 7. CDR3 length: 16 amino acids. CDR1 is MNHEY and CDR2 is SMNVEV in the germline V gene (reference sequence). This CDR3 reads CASSLWLAGSAYEQYF. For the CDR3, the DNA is TGTGCCAGCAGTTTATGGTTAGCGGGAAGCGCCTACGAGCAGTACTTC.

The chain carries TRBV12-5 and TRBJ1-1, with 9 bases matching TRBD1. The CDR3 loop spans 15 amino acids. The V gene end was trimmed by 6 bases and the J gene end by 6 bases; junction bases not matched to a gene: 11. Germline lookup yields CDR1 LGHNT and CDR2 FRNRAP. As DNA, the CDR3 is TGTGCTAGTGGCCCACCCGGGACAGGGATATCTGAAGCTTTCTTT. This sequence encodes CASGPPGTGISEAFF. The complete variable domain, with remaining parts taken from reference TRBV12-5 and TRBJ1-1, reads DARVTQTPRHKVTEMGQEVTMRCQPILGHNTVFWYRQTMMQGLELLAYFRNRAPLDDSGMPKDRFSAEMPDATLATLKIQPSEPRDSAVYFCASGPPGTGISEAFFGQGTRLTVV.

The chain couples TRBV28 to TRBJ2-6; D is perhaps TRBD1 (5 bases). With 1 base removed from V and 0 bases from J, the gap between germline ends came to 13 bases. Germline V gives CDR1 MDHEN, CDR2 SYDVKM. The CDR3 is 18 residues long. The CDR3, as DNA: TGTGCCAGCAGTTTATTTTGGGGCAACAACTCTGGGGCCAACGTCCTGACTTTC. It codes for CASSLFWGNNSGANVLTF.

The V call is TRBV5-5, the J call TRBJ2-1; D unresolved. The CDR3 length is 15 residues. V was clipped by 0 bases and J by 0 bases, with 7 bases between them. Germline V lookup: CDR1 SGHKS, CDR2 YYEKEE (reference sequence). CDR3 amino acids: CASSLAPGSYNEQFF. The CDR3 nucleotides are TGTGCCAGCAGCTTGGCGCCGGGCTCCTACAATGAGCAGTTCTTC.

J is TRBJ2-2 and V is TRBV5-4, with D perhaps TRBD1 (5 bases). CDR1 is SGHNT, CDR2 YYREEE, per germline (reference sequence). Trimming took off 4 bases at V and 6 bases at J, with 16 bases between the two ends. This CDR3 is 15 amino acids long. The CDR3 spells CASSPGQGRAGELFF. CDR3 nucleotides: TGTGCCAGCAGCCCTGGTCAGGGTAGGGCCGGGGAGCTGTTTTTT.

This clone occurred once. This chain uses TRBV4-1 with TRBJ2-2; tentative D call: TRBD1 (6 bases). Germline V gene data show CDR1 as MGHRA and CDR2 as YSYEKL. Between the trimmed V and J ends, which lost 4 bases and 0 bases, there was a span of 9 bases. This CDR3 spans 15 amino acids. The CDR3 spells CASSRGQPNTGELFF. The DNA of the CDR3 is TGCGCCAGCAGCCGCGGACAGCCGAACACCGGGGAGCTGTTTTTT.

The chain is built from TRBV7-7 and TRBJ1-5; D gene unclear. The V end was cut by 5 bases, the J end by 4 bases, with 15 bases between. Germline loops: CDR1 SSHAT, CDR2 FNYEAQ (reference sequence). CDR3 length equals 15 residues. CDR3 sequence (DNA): TGTGCCAGCAGCCGGACCCATTTTAGGAATCAGCCCCAGCATTTT. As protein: CASSRTHFRNQPQHF. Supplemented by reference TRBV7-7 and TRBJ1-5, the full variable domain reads GAGVSQSPRYKVTKRGQDVTLRCDPISSHATLYWYQQALGQGPEFLTYFNYEAQPDKSGLPSDRFSAERPEGSISTLTIQRTEQRDSAMYRCASSRTHFRNQPQHFGDGTRLSIL.

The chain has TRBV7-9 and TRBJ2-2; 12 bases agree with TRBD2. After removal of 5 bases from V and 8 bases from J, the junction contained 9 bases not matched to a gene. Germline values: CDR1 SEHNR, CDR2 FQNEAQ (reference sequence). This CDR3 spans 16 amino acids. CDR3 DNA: TGTGCCAGCAGCCCCTTCCTAGCGGGAGGGGCAGGGGAGCTGTTTTTT. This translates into CASSPFLAGGAGELFF.

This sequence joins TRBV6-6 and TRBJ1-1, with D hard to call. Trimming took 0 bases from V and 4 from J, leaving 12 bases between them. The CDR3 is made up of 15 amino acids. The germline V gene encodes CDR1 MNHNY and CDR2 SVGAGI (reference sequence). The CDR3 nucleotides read TGTGCCAGCAGTTACTCGAGGGCAGAAGGCACTGAAGCTTTCTTT. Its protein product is CASSYSRAEGTEAFF.

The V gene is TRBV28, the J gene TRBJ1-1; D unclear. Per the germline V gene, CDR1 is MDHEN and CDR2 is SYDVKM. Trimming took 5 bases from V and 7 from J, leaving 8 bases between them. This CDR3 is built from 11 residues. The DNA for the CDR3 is TGTGCCAGCAGTCACCGTTTTGAAGCTTTCTTT. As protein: CASSHRFEAFF.

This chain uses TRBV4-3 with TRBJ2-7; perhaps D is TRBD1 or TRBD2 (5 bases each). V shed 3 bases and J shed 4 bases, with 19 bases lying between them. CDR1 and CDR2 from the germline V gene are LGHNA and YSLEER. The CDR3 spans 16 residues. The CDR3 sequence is CASSQEARGDRYEQYF. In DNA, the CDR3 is TGCGCCAGCAGCCAGGAAGCTAGAGGGGACCGGTACGAGCAGTACTTC.

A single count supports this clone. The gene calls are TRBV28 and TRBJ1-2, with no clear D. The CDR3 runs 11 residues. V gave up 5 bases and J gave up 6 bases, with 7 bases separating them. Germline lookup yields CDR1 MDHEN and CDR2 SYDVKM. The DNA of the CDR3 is TGTGCCAGCAGTCGGAACAATGGCTACACCTTC. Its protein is CASSRNNGYTF.

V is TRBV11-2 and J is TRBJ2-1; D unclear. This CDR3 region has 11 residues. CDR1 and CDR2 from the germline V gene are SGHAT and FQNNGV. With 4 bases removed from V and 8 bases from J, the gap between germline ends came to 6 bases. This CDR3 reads CASSYRDEQFF. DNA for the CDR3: TGTGCCAGCAGCTATCGCGATGAGCAGTTCTTC.